This T cell receptor beta chain comes out of a study of Ad26.COV2.S vaccination and SARS-CoV-2 variants. Overall study: Intramuscular Ad26.COV2.S at 5x10^10 or 1x10^11 viral particles.

Study findings and constraints: Vaccinees displayed broader spike-specific TCR repertoires than placebo recipients.

For this clone: Its antigen is currently unknown.

TCRdb's copy holds only in-frame clones and misses some; the assay was immunoSEQ multiplex PCR. The data show hundreds of thousands of clones, 80% to 95% seen once. Germline V gene data show CDR1 as SGHRS and CDR2 as YFSETQ. V was pared by 4 bases and J by 3 bases, with 13 bases between. The CDR3 sequence is 14 residues long. Stated treatment: around 19 received Ad26.COV2.S at low or high dose, single or two shots; about five received placebo; per-sample allocation not given. Material that was analyzed had been drawn on day 63 after the first vaccine or placebo injection. This TCR was recovered from a person between 18 and 59 years old who received the Ad26.COV2.S COVID-19 vaccine or a placebo. The V and J genes are TRBV5-1 and TRBJ1-1, with D possibly matching TRBD1 (5 bases). The material was peripheral blood, obtained in a trial of Ad26.COV2.S vaccine versus placebo. CDR3 region: CASSHRLGDTEAFF. CDR3 in DNA: TGCGCCAGCAGCCATAGGCTAGGGGACACTGAAGCTTTCTTT. Looking up the rest from reference TRBV5-1 and TRBJ1-1 gives the full variable domain: KAGVTQTPRYLIKTRGQQVTLSCSPISGHRSVSWYQQTPGQGLQFLFEYFSETQRNKGNFPGRFSGRQFSNSRSEMNVSTLELGDSALYLCASSHRLGDTEAFFGQGTRLTVV.